The rows below give T cell receptor beta chains drawn from one sample of a study of technical replicates of blood from a few donors. Produced via immunoSEQ multiplex PCR; TCRdb's table is partial and in-frame only. The profile shows over 10,000 clones, approximately 94% of them singletons. Sequencing was carried out using PBMCs. The receptors were sampled from a human donor in good health. Each CDR3 is given with its conserved first and last residue. Each record gives: D gene, J gene, V gene, clone size, CDR3 protein, CDR3 DNA. A D gene is named only where the DNA matches it firmly. Not all rows give a size; the values are once, few, many and, for expanded clones, a class.

>NA|TRBJ2-7|TRBV29-1|NA
CSAWWQGGYEQYF
TGCAGCGCCTGGTGGCAGGGAGGCTACGAGCAGTACTTC
>TRBD2|TRBJ2-2|TRBV5-4|NA
CASSARGLATNTGELFF
TGTGCCAGCAGCGCTCGGGGACTAGCGACAAACACCGGGGAGCTGTTTTTT
>TRBD1|TRBJ2-7|TRBV6-5|NA
CASRGTGRGQYF
TGTGCCAGCAGGGGGACAGGGCGGGGGCAGTACTTC
>TRBD1|TRBJ2-7|TRBV18|NA
CASSPNTGQGNEQYF
TGTGCCAGCTCACCGAATACGGGACAGGGCAACGAGCAGTACTTC
>TRBD1|TRBJ2-5|TRBV7-7|NA
CASSSGGSQETQYF
TGTGCCAGCAGCTCAGGGGGTAGCCAAGAGACCCAGTACTTC
>TRBD2|TRBJ2-2|TRBV7-3|NA
CASSKRASGTNTGELFF
TGTGCCAGCAGCAAGAGGGCTAGCGGGACGAACACCGGGGAGCTGTTTTTT
>TRBD1|TRBJ1-5|TRBV11-2|NA
CASSLGTGANQPQHF
TGTGCCAGCAGCTTAGGGACAGGGGCCAATCAGCCCCAGCATTTT
>TRBD1|TRBJ2-5|TRBV5-1|NA
CASSFGAGGDSETQYF
TGCGCCAGCAGCTTTGGGGCAGGGGGCGATTCGGAGACCCAGTACTTC
>TRBD2|TRBJ2-1|TRBV15|once
CATSGRDYLNEQFF
TGTGCCACCAGCGGCCGGGACTATCTCAATGAGCAGTTCTTC
>TRBD2|TRBJ2-3|TRBV7-9|NA
CASSSGTSGSTDTQYF
TGTGCCAGCAGCTCAGGGACTAGCGGCAGCACAGATACGCAGTATTTT
>NA|TRBJ1-1|TRBV30|NA
CAWSAGLGNTEAFF
TGTGCCTGGAGTGCAGGGTTAGGGAACACTGAAGCTTTCTTT
>NA|TRBJ2-3|TRBV14|NA
CASSASSDTQYF
TGTGCCAGCAGCGCGTCGTCGGATACGCAGTATTTT
>NA|TRBJ2-7|TRBV28|NA
CASSAGGLADQSYEQYF
TGTGCCAGCAGTGCAGGGGGGCTGGCTGACCAATCCTACGAGCAGTACTTC
>NA|TRBJ2-3|TRBV6-1|NA
CASSDDIAGTDTQYF
TGTGCCAGCAGTGATGATATAGCGGGCACAGATACGCAGTATTTT
>TRBD1|TRBJ1-1|TRBV27|NA
CASRRQGAFAEAFF
TGTGCCAGCAGAAGACAGGGGGCGTTCGCTGAAGCTTTCTTT
>TRBD2|TRBJ2-1|TRBV28|few
CASSTTGGSSYNEQFF
TGTGCCAGCAGCACCACGGGGGGAAGCTCCTACAATGAGCAGTTCTTC
>NA|TRBJ2-7|TRBV6-6|NA
CASKRDSLGEQYF
TGTGCCAGCAAAAGGGACTCTCTGGGTGAGCAGTACTTC
>TRBD1|TRBJ2-3|TRBV7-3|NA
CASSRNRGATDTQYF
TGTGCCAGCAGCCGGAACAGGGGGGCCACAGATACGCAGTATTTT
>TRBD1|TRBJ2-1|TRBV5-4|NA
CASSLDRGSYNEQFF
TGTGCCAGCAGCTTGGACAGGGGGTCCTACAATGAGCAGTTCTTC
>NA|TRBJ1-1|TRBV6-5|NA
CASSYSEGLTEAFF
TGTGCCAGCAGTTATTCGGAGGGCCTCACTGAAGCTTTCTTT
>NA|TRBJ1-2|TRBV27|NA
CASSLFQGKRYGYTF
TGTGCCAGCAGTTTATTTCAGGGGAAACGCTATGGCTACACCTTC
>NA|TRBJ2-6|TRBV19|NA
CASSIRALESSGANVLTF
TGTGCCAGTAGTATCAGGGCGCTCGAAAGCTCTGGGGCCAACGTCCTGACTTTC
>TRBD1|TRBJ2-7|TRBV28|once
CASSFSPDRGRDDEQYF
TGTGCCAGCAGTTTCTCTCCAGACAGGGGGCGCGACGACGAGCAGTACTTC
>NA|TRBJ2-1|TRBV19|NA
CASSIVLRDGEQFF
TGTGCCAGTAGTATAGTCCTCAGGGATGGTGAGCAGTTCTTC
>NA|TRBJ2-7|TRBV6-5|few
CASSYSRTEVYEQYF
TGTGCCAGCAGTTACTCCCGGACAGAGGTCTACGAGCAGTACTTC
>TRBD2|TRBJ2-7|TRBV6-5|NA
CASSPLAAGDYEQYF
TGTGCCAGCAGCCCTCTTGCAGCGGGGGACTACGAGCAGTACTTC